Following are 16 T cell receptor beta chains from one sample sequenced in a study of blood T cell repertoires in COVID-19. TCRdb's table, derived via immunoSEQ multiplex PCR, lists solely in-frame clones and lacks some. The table lists a few hundred thousand clones, 80% to 90% of them singletons. Material for sequencing was PBMCs or T cells enriched from blood (not recorded which). These receptors all stem from a woman between 50 and 59 years old who had recovered from COVID-19.

V gene TRBV7-9 combines with J gene TRBJ1-2; TRBD1 matches at 8 bases. Per the germline V gene, CDR1 is SEHNR and CDR2 is FQNEAQ (reference sequence). The CDR3 loop spans 15 amino acids. J was trimmed by 2 bases and V by 0 bases; bases with no gene match: 2. The CDR3 region has the DNA TGTGCCAGCAGCTTAGCACCAGGGGGCAACTATGGCTACACCTTC. It encodes CASSLAPGGNYGYTF.

The chain links TRBV19 to TRBJ1-1, with a possible D match to TRBD1 (6 bases). CDR1 and CDR2 (germline): LNHDA, SQIVND (reference sequence). The CDR3 consists of 13 residues. Trimming left V 6 bases short and J 3 bases short, with 11 bases between. The chain's CDR3 is CASSPQGYTEAFF. CDR3 bases: TGTGCCAGTAGCCCACAGGGTTACACTGAAGCTTTCTTT.

The V call is TRBV5-6, the J call TRBJ1-6, with TRBD1 as a possible D gene (5 bases). The CDR3 spans 16 residues. The V gene lost 4 bases and the J gene lost 10 bases, with 21 bases spanning the gap. CDR1 and CDR2 (germline): SGHDT, YYEEEE. Here the CDR3 reads CASSPQRGRGPSPLHF. For the CDR3, the DNA is TGTGCCAGCAGCCCCCAGCGGGGGAGAGGGCCATCACCCCTCCACTTT. The full variable domain, with the rest looked up from reference TRBV5-6 and TRBJ1-6, is DAGVTQSPTHLIKTRGQQVTLRCSPKSGHDTVSWYQQALGQGPQFIFQYYEEEERQRGNFPDRFSGHQFPNYSSELNVNALLLGDSALYLCASSPQRGRGPSPLHFGNGTRLTVT.

This sequence joins TRBV27 and TRBJ2-7; perhaps TRBD2 as D (6 bases). With 9 bases removed from V and 2 bases from J, the gap between germline ends came to 14 bases. There are 13 residues in the CDR3. Germline CDR1 MNHEY, CDR2 SMNVEV (reference sequence). The CDR3 nucleotides are TGTGCCAGTTCACCGGGACTTCCCTACGAGCAGTACTTC. It specifies CASSPGLPYEQYF.

This clone showed up just once. The V gene is TRBV19, the J gene TRBJ1-1, with D maybe TRBD1 (6 bases). This CDR3 is built from 15 residues. Germline CDR1 LNHDA, CDR2 SQIVND (reference sequence). V was pared by 3 bases and J by 2 bases, with 13 bases between. The CDR3 DNA reads TGTGCCAGTAGTATTGAGGCAGGGGTAAACACTGAAGCTTTCTTT. Protein sequence: CASSIEAGVNTEAFF.

The genes are TRBV5-1 and TRBJ2-1, with D hard to call. The CDR3 is 15 residues long. Germline CDR1 reads SGHRS; CDR2 reads YFSETQ. Between the trimmed V and J ends, which lost 4 bases and 6 bases, there was a span of 17 bases. CDR3 amino acids: CASSALSGPLNEQFF. Here the CDR3 DNA reads TGCGCCAGCAGCGCCCTCAGTGGGCCTCTCAATGAGCAGTTCTTC.

This CDR3 reads CASSLQGNEQFF. CDR3 sequence (DNA): TGTGCCAGCAGCTTACAGGGCAATGAGCAGTTCTTC. The chain recombines TRBV5-6 with TRBJ2-1; a possible D gene is TRBD1 (6 bases). Germline lookup yields CDR1 SGHDT and CDR2 YYEEEE. V was clipped by 2 bases and J by 6 bases, with 6 bases between them. This CDR3 spans 12 amino acids.

The CDR3 region has the DNA TGCGCCAGCAGCCCGGAGGGTAGCTCTGGGGCCAACGTCCTGACTTTC. Amino acids: CASSPEGSSGANVLTF. The rearrangement links TRBV5-1 to TRBJ2-6, with D perhaps TRBD2 (6 bases). This CDR3 contains 16 residues. Germline V gives CDR1 SGHRS, CDR2 YFSETQ. Trimming pared 4 bases from V and 0 bases from J, leaving 11 bases between.

This sequence joins TRBV5-6 and TRBJ1-4; 7 bases fit TRBD1. This CDR3 has 14 residues. Germline loops: CDR1 SGHDT, CDR2 YYEEEE. The trim removed 4 bases at V and 7 bases at J, leaving 7 bases unmatched. The CDR3 region is CASSPDRDGEKLFF. In nucleotides, the CDR3 is TGTGCCAGCAGCCCCGACAGGGATGGTGAAAAACTGTTTTTT.

The genes are TRBV4-3 and TRBJ1-5; no clear D. The CDR3 loop spans 14 amino acids. Germline assignment: CDR1 LGHNA and CDR2 YSLEER. V was trimmed by 0 bases and J by 5 bases, leaving 8 bases between them. The CDR3 is CASSQDLGYQPQHF. The DNA for the CDR3 is TGCGCCAGCAGCCAAGATCTCGGGTATCAGCCCCAGCATTTT.

The rearrangement links TRBV4-2 to TRBJ1-2; tentative D call: TRBD1 (6 bases). There are 15 residues in the CDR3. The germline CDR1 and CDR2 sequences are LGHNA and YNFKEQ. Trimming pared 0 bases from V and 8 bases from J, leaving 16 bases between. DNA for the CDR3: TGTGCCAGCAGCCAAGATTTCAGGGGATTGAGCGGCTACACCTTC. Translated: CASSQDFRGLSGYTF.

Only a few counts were recorded for this clone. V and J are TRBV29-1 and TRBJ1-1; tentative D call: TRBD1 (6 bases). CDR1 is SQVTM and CDR2 is ANQGSEA in the germline V gene. The CDR3 has 13 amino acids. V was pared by 6 bases and J by 1 base, with 12 bases between. For the CDR3, the DNA is TGCAGCGTACAGGGCATGGGGAACACTGAAGCTTTCTTT. Translating gives CSVQGMGNTEAFF.

The V and J genes are TRBV7-2 and TRBJ2-7; D may be TRBD2 (6 bases). The CDR3 has 20 residues. V lost 0 bases and J 3 bases, leaving 27 bases between the germline ends. The germline gives CDR1 SGHTA, CDR2 FQGNSA. This chain's CDR3 is CASSLASGYAPSRGIYEQYF. The CDR3 DNA follows: TGTGCCAGCAGCTTAGCGTCGGGATATGCACCCAGCCGGGGGATCTACGAGCAGTACTTC.

A single count supports this clone. The genes are TRBV7-2 and TRBJ1-3; D gene uncertain. From germline, CDR1 is SGHTA and CDR2 FQGNSA. Between the trimmed V and J ends, which lost 2 bases and 7 bases, there was a span of 12 bases. CDR3 length equals 14 residues. In nucleotides, the CDR3 is TGTGCCAGCAGCTTAAGTCCGGGGAGCAACACCATATATTTT. Protein product: CASSLSPGSNTIYF.

The chain carries TRBV7-9 and TRBJ1-6; TRBD1 agrees at 8 bases. Trimming cost V 5 bases and J 0 bases; bases outside gene matches: 3. Germline V gene data show CDR1 as SEHNR and CDR2 as FQNEAQ (reference sequence). The CDR3 totals 16 residues. In DNA, the CDR3 is TGTGCCAGCAGCAGACAGGGGAGCTCCTATAATTCACCCCTCCACTTT. Amino acids: CASSRQGSSYNSPLHF.

The rearrangement links TRBV27 to TRBJ1-3, with 12 bases aligning to TRBD1. Trimming cost V 2 bases and J 4 bases; bases outside gene matches: 6. This CDR3 is 17 amino acids long. Per the germline V gene, CDR1 is MNHEY and CDR2 is SMNVEV (reference sequence). The CDR3 spells CASSLRGQGAFGNTIYF. The CDR3 DNA reads as TGTGCCAGCAGTTTACGGGGACAGGGGGCGTTCGGAAACACCATATATTTT.